This T cell receptor (beta chain) is from a study of T cells in Graves' hyperthyroidism and ophthalmopathy. This clonotype has a count of ten or more. TCR beta CDR3 region amplification was performed from RNA transcripts. When the TCR CDR3 underwent first-round RT-PCR, the HTBI primer set was used. TCRdb re-derived calls from the multiplex PCR reads in MiXCR, one entry per CDR3 protein. Of about 360,000 distinct CDR3 sequences listed, around 14% were seen once; the top ten hold around a tenth. The CDR3 is 16 amino acids. Germline assignment: CDR1 SQVTM and CDR2 ANQGSEA. V lost 3 bases to trimming and J lost 10 bases, with 25 bases between them.

The source of this sequence is a young woman with Graves' hyperthyroidism. The sequencing input was blood. The chain joins TRBV29-1 to TRBJ2-1; maybe TRBD2 (6 bases). The CDR3 nucleotides are TGCAGCGTTGACCCACGAGACGGGACTGGACGTGGGGAGCAGTTCTTC. This encodes CSVDPRDGTGRGEQFF.